Listed below are T cell receptor beta chains from one sample, sequenced in a study of a mutant IDH1 vaccine in newly diagnosed glioma. What these receptors recognize is not known. Sequenced by immunoSEQ multiplex PCR; TCRdb stores in-frame clones only, minus some. Among about 51,000 clones listed, roughly 73% were seen once. Here the sequenced sample was PBMCs, taken from a glioma patient whose treatment included an IDH1 peptide vaccine. The receptors here all came from a man in his forties or fifties with glioma. CDR3s leave out the opening cysteine and the closing phenylalanine or tryptophan. Fields, in order: J gene, V gene, CDR3 protein.

TRBJ1-2 TRBV10-3 AISPRVGGRTGLVYGYT
TRBJ1-2 TRBV2 ASRVQVSYGYT
TRBJ2-7 TRBV5-5 ASSLDLSGGGYEQY
TRBJ1-5 TRBV11-2 ASSLAENQPQH
TRBJ1-1 TRBV5-1 ASSPDGQAAAF
TRBJ1-4 TRBV9 ASSQTVGVNEKLF
TRBJ1-2 TRBV7-9 ASSLAGGREENGYT
TRBJ1-2 TRBV5-1 ASSLDGDISAWGYT
TRBJ1-1 TRBV6-5 ASKRGANTEAF
TRBJ2-7 TRBV4-1 ASSQVQGTTYEQY
TRBJ1-1 TRBV6-1 ASKEIRETEAF